The 8 T cell receptor beta chains in this list originate from one sample, sequenced in a study of response to subunit inactivated influenza vaccine listed by TCRdb under 2018. The method was RT-PCR. The listed sequencing device is Illumina HiSeq 2500. TCRdb cleaned the public reads at Q25 with fastp, built clones with MiXCR and kept in-frame beta chains. Each CDR3 protein gets just one entry, which takes the most common genes and DNA from the rows behind it. Here the sample has 530,000 or so distinct CDR3 sequences; 10% to 15% occur a single time. Roughly a tenth of the sample is in the top ten clones. The sequences come from PBMCs from blood, collected on the day of vaccination. The receptors were gathered from a man aged 50-59 years who received an inactivated influenza vaccine. Donor details come from another sample of the same person, matched by shared clones.

The chain joins TRBV7-3 to TRBJ2-2, with TRBD1 matching 9 bases. Germline V gives CDR1 SGHTA, CDR2 FQGTGA. CDR3 size: 16 residues. With 4 bases clipped from V and 2 bases from J, the junction kept 5 bases outside the gene matches. CDR3 in amino acids: CASSSDRGFNTGELFF. CDR3 coding DNA: TGTGCCAGCAGCTCCGACAGGGGGTTTAACACCGGGGAGCTGTTTTTT.

This clonotype was seen more than once but under ten times. V gene TRBV29-1 combines with J gene TRBJ2-7; TRBD1 matches 9 bases. Germline CDR1 reads SQVTM; CDR2 reads ANQGSEA. The trim removed 6 bases at V and 3 bases at J, leaving 6 bases unmatched. This CDR3 comprises 13 residues. DNA of the CDR3: TGCAGCGTCCCGGACAGGGGCGGCTACGAGCAGTACTTC. Amino acid sequence: CSVPDRGGYEQYF.

This chain uses TRBV5-1 with TRBJ2-7, with D uncertain. Per the germline V gene, CDR1 is SGHRS and CDR2 is YFSETQ. Trimming left V 6 bases short and J 0 bases short, with 16 bases between. There are 15 residues in the CDR3. Here the CDR3 DNA reads TGCGCCAGCAAACTCACGTGGTTTGGCTCCTACGAGCAGTACTTC. It codes for CASKLTWFGSYEQYF.

The rearrangement joins TRBV6-5 to TRBJ2-2, with D hard to call. The V and J ends lost 0 bases and 11 bases respectively, with 10 bases between them. The CDR3 is made up of 13 amino acids. Germline V lookup: CDR1 MNHEY, CDR2 SVGAGI. The CDR3 coding sequence is TGTGCCAGCAGTTACTCGGTGCAGAGAGAGCTGTTTTTT. It translates to CASSYSVQRELFF.

The chain carries TRBV7-2 and TRBJ2-5, with a weak D call TRBD1 (7 bases). Between the trimmed V and J ends, which lost 5 bases and 1 base, there was a span of 20 bases. This CDR3 region has 17 residues. The germline CDR1 and CDR2 sequences are SGHTA and FQGNSA. The CDR3 loop is CASSPRRGTVVQETQYF. The CDR3 DNA follows: TGTGCCAGCAGCCCCCGTCGCGGGACAGTAGTCCAAGAGACCCAGTACTTC.

This chain connects TRBV4-1 to TRBJ2-1, with D perhaps being TRBD1 or TRBD2 (5 bases each). The CDR3 consists of 14 residues. V was shortened by 4 bases and J by 5 bases, with 12 bases between the two germline ends. The V gene's germline CDR1 is MGHRA and CDR2 YSYEKL. CDR3 sequence (DNA): TGCGCCAGCAGCCGTCCCGGGACCGACAATGAGCAGTTCTTC. Protein product: CASSRPGTDNEQFF.

V usage is TRBV4-3 and J usage is TRBJ2-7; no clear D. The CDR3 is 17 amino acids. V was shortened by 0 bases and J by 0 bases, with 15 bases between the two germline ends. Germline CDR1 and CDR2: LGHNA and YSLEER. CDR3 protein: CASSQEGWGKLSYEQYF. The DNA for the CDR3 is TGCGCCAGCAGCCAAGAGGGTTGGGGTAAACTCTCCTACGAGCAGTACTTC.

The chain couples TRBV3-1 to TRBJ2-1, with D tentatively TRBD1 (6 bases). The CDR3 has 13 residues. V shed 5 bases and J shed 10 bases, with 15 bases lying between them. Germline-derived CDR1 and CDR2 are LGHDT and YNNKEL (reference sequence). The CDR3 here is CASSGQTRREQFF. CDR3 nucleotides: TGTGCCAGCAGCGGACAGACCCGACGGGAGCAGTTCTTC.